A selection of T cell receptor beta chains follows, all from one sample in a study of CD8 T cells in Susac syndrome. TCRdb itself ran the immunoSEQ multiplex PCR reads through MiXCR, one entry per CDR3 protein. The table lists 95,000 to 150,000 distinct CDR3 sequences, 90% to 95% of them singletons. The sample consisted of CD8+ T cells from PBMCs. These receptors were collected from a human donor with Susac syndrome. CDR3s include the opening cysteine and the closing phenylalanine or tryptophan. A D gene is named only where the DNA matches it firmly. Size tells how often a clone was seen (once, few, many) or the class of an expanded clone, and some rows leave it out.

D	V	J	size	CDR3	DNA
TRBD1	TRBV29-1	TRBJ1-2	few	CSVTGGSNYGYTF	TGCAGCGTTACAGGGGGGTCGAACTATGGCTACACCTTC
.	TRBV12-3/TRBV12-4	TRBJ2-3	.	CASSFSRADTQYF	TGTGCCAGCAGTTTTAGCCGGGCAGATACGCAGTATTTT
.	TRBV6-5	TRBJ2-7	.	CASSLGPSGEQYF	TGTGCCAGCAGTCTCGGACCCTCGGGGGAGCAGTACTTC
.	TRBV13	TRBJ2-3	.	CAGSLGQGNVDTQYF	TGTGCCGGCAGCTTAGGGCAGGGGAACGTGGATACGCAGTATTTT
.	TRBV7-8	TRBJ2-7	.	CASSLAPFSSSYEQYF	TGTGCCAGCAGCTTAGCGCCCTTCAGCAGCTCCTACGAGCAGTACTTC
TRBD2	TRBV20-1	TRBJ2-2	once	CSAREASGGPYGELFF	TGCAGTGCTAGAGAGGCTAGCGGGGGGCCATATGGGGAGCTGTTTTTT
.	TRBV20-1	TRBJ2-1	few	CSAGGNEQFF	TGCAGTGCTGGCGGGAATGAGCAGTTCTTC
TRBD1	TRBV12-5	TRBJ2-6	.	CASGLPRQGTGANVLTF	TGTGCTAGTGGTTTGCCGCGACAGGGGACTGGGGCCAACGTCCTGACTTTC
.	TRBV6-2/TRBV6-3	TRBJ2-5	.	CASSYSQTQYF	TGTGCCAGCAGTTACTCACAGACCCAGTACTTC
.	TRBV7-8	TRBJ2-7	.	CASSLVPNYEQYF	TGTGCCAGCAGCTTAGTTCCTAACTACGAGCAGTACTTC
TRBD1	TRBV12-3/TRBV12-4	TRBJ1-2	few	CASSSGTAYGYTF	TGTGCCAGCAGCTCCGGGACAGCTTATGGCTACACCTTC
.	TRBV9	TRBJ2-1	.	CASSAPRVIEGLRYNEQFF	TGTGCCAGCAGCGCGCCAAGGGTCATCGAGGGGCTTCGCTACAATGAGCAGTTCTTC
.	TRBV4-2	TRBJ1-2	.	CASSQELYQGYTF	TGTGCCAGCAGCCAAGAACTGTATCAGGGCTACACCTTC
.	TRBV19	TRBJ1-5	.	CASSMYRDNQPQHF	TGTGCCAGTAGTATGTACAGGGATAATCAGCCCCAGCATTTT
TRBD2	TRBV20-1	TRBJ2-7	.	CSARGLADSLSYEQYF	TGCAGTGCTAGAGGACTAGCGGATTCCCTCTCCTACGAGCAGTACTTC
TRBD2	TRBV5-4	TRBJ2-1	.	CASSWTSVEQFF	TGTGCCAGCAGCTGGACTAGCGTTGAGCAGTTCTTC
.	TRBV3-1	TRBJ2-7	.	CASSQEGVSLYEQYF	TGTGCCAGCAGCCAAGAGGGGGTTTCCCTCTACGAGCAGTACTTC
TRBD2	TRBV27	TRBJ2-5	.	CASSLIAGLETQYF	TGTGCCAGCAGTTTGATAGCGGGGTTAGAGACCCAGTACTTC
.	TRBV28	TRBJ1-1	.	CASINRGWGTEAFF	TGTGCCAGCATCAATCGGGGTTGGGGGACTGAAGCTTTCTTT
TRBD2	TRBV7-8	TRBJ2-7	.	CASCPGGSYEQYF	TGTGCCAGCTGCCCGGGGGGTTCCTACGAGCAGTACTTC
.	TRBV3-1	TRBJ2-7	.	CASSQPGLSTYEQYF	TGTGCCAGCAGCCAACCGGGACTTTCCACCTACGAGCAGTACTTC
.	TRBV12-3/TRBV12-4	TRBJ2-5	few	CASSLQGGQETQYF	TGTGCCAGCAGTCTCCAAGGGGGCCAAGAGACCCAGTACTTC
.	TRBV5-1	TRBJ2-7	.	CASSFGADEQYF	TGCGCCAGCAGCTTCGGGGCGGACGAGCAGTACTTC
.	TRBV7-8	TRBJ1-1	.	CASGMGAGEAFF	TGTGCCAGCGGAATGGGGGCTGGTGAAGCTTTCTTT
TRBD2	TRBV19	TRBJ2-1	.	CASSSWTSGGADEQFF	TGTGCCAGTAGTTCGTGGACTAGCGGGGGGGCCGATGAGCAGTTCTTC
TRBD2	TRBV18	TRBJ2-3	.	CASSPMVGLAGGFTTDTQYF	TGTGCCAGCTCACCGATGGTTGGACTAGCGGGGGGATTTACCACAGATACGCAGTATTTT
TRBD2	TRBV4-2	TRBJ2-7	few	CASSQVALAGDEQYF	TGTGCCAGCAGCCAAGTGGCACTAGCGGGGGACGAGCAGTACTTC
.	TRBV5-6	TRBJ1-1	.	CASSLMNTEAFF	TGTGCCAGCAGCTTGATGAACACTGAAGCTTTCTTT
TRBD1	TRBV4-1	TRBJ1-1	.	CASSQDEQGVREAFF	TGCGCCAGCAGCCAAGACGAACAGGGGGTCCGGGAAGCTTTCTTT
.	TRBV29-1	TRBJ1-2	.	CSVIPQETANYGYTF	TGCAGCGTCATCCCACAGGAGACAGCTAACTATGGCTACACCTTC
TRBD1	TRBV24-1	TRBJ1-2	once	CATSDRQGRGYTF	TGTGCCACCAGTGATCGACAGGGCCGCGGCTACACCTTC
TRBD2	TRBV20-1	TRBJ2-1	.	CSASSGLAGLNEQFF	TGCAGTGCTAGCTCAGGACTAGCGGGGTTGAATGAGCAGTTCTTC
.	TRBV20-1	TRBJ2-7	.	CSATPPGRGAYDEQYF	TGCAGTGCTACACCCCCGGGCAGGGGTGCTTACGACGAGCAGTACTTC
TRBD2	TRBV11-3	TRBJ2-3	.	CASSLGAGGPGDTQYF	TGTGCCAGCAGCTTAGGAGCGGGGGGGCCAGGGGATACGCAGTATTTT
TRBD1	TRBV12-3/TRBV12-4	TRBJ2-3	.	CASSSKGATDTQYF	TGTGCCAGCAGTTCCAAGGGGGCCACAGATACGCAGTATTTT